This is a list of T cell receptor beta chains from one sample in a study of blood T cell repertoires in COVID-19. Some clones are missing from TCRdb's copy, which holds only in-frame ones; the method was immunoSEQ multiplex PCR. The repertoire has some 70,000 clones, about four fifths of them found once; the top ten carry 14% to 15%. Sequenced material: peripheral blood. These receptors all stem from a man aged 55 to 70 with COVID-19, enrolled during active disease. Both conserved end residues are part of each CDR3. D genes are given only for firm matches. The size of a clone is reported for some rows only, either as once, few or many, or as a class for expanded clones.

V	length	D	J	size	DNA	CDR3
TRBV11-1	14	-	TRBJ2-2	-	TGTGCCAGCAGCTTGAGACAGTTCACCGGGGAGCTGTTTTTT	CASSLRQFTGELFF
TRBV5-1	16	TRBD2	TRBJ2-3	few	TGCGCCAGCAGCACCTCTAGCGGGGCCGGCACAGATACGCAGTATTTT	CASSTSSGAGTDTQYF
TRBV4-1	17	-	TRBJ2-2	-	TGCGCCAGCAGCCAAAGCAAACAGCGGTACTTCACCGGGGAGCTGTTTTTT	CASSQSKQRYFTGELFF
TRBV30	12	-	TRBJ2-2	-	TGTGCCTACGCGAGATCCCCCGGGGAGCTGTTTTTT	CAYARSPGELFF
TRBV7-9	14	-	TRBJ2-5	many	TGTGCCAGCAGAGAACGGTCCATGTGGGAGACCCAGTACTTC	CASRERSMWETQYF
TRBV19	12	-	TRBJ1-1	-	TGTGCCAGTATCCTCGGGGGGACTGAAGCTTTCTTT	CASILGGTEAFF
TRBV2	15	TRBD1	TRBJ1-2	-	TGTGCCAGCAGAATAGACAGGGCTCCTAACTATGGCTACACCTTC	CASRIDRAPNYGYTF
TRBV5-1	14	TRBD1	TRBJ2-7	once	TGCGCCAGCAGCTGGACAGGGCGATCCTACGAGCAGTACTTC	CASSWTGRSYEQYF
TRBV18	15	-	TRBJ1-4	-	TGTGCCAGCTCACCACCGGGGGGTGGTAATGAAAAACTGTTTTTT	CASSPPGGGNEKLFF
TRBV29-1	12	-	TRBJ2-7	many	TGCAGCGTGAAGGGTGGAGGGATCGAGCAGTACTTC	CSVKGGGIEQYF
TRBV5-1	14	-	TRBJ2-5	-	TGCGCCAGCAGCTTGGCAGGGAATAGAGAGACTCAGTACTTC	CASSLAGNRETQYF
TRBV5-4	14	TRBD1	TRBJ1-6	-	TGTGCCAGCAGCCCTGGACAGGGTTCTTCACCCCTCCACTTT	CASSPGQGSSPLHF
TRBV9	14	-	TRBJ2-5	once	TGTGCCAGCAGCGTAGCTCCCCAGCAAGAGACCCAGTACTTC	CASSVAPQQETQYF
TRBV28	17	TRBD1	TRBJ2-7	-	TGTGCCAGCAGTTTTAACCCGAGGGACAGGCTTTCCTACGAGCAGTACTTC	CASSFNPRDRLSYEQYF
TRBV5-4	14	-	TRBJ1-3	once	TGTGCCAGCAGCTTGGCACTCTCGGGAAACACCATATATTTT	CASSLALSGNTIYF
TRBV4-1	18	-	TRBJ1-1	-	TGCGCCAGCAGCCAAAGGCCCCAGTGGGAGGGGATGAACACTGAAGCTTTCTTT	CASSQRPQWEGMNTEAFF
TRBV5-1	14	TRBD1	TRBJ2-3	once	TGCGCCAGCAGCTTGCTACAGGGGGGAGATACGCAGTATTTT	CASSLLQGGDTQYF
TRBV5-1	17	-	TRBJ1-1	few	TGCGCCAGCAGCTTGTTAGGTCCAGGGCAGCCGAACACTGAAGCTTTCTTT	CASSLLGPGQPNTEAFF
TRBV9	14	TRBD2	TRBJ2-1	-	TGTGCCAGCGGGCCGGGGGGGCCTCACAATGAGCAGTTCTTC	CASGPGGPHNEQFF
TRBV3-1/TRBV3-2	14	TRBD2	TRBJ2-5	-	TGTGCCAGCAGCACCGGGGGGGGCGCGGAGACCCAGTACTTC	CASSTGGGAETQYF
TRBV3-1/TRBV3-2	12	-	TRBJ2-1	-	TGTGCCAGCAGCCAAGACTCCAGTGAGCAGTTCTTC	CASSQDSSEQFF
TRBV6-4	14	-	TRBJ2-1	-	TGTGCCAGCAGTGCGTTTACCGGGAGTAATGAGCAGTTCTTC	CASSAFTGSNEQFF
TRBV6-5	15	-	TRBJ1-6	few	TGTGCCAGCAGTTACTCCGGGGGGCGTTATTCACCCCTCCACTTT	CASSYSGGRYSPLHF